Included here is one T cell receptor beta chain sequence, with context. The antigen remains undetermined. Profiling relied on immunoSEQ multiplex PCR, and the TCRdb table lists in-frame clones only, not all of them. Here the sample spans fewer than 110,000 clones, about 90% being singletons. The sample originates from a study of T cell responses to AZD1222 COVID-19 vaccine. Study observations and caveats: No day 14 peak samples; only post-peak repertoires were characterized. The span of vaccine-associated CD4 TCRs extended across spike, with dominance at 160-218 and 743-854. A rise in Spike-specific TCR breadth and depth followed two AZD1222 doses.

The sequenced sample was peripheral blood, obtained 28 days after the second AZD1222 dose. The TCR was taken from an adult who received the AZD1222 COVID-19 vaccine.

CDR3 bases: TGTGCCAGCATTTCAGGGGGAGCTGGGGCCAACGTCCTGACTTTC. As protein: CASISGGAGANVLTF. This chain connects TRBV6-5 to TRBJ2-6; 7 bases map to TRBD1. Trimming took 7 bases from V and 2 from J; bases not matched to a gene: 5. This CDR3 spans 15 amino acids. Per germline, CDR1 MNHEY and CDR2 SVGAGI.